The present entry profiles one T cell receptor (beta chain) with its context. Clones were sequenced by immunoSEQ multiplex PCR, and TCRdb holds only the in-frame ones, with some missing. The sample consists of 250,000 to 350,000 clones, about 87% of them appearing once. This sample stems from a study of blood T cell repertoires in COVID-19. There are 14 residues in the CDR3. Germline V lookup: CDR1 SGHRS, CDR2 YFSETQ. Between the trimmed V and J ends, which lost 2 bases and 0 bases, there was a span of 9 bases. The genes are TRBV5-1 and TRBJ2-7; D perhaps matches TRBD1 (5 bases). The clonotype originates from a woman between 45 and 65 years old who had recovered from COVID-19. Sample: peripheral blood. CDR3: CASSLIDSSYEQYF. CDR3 nucleotides: TGCGCCAGCAGCTTAATTGACAGCTCCTACGAGCAGTACTTC. Filled out from reference TRBV5-1 and TRBJ2-7, the complete variable domain reads KAGVTQTPRYLIKTRGQQVTLSCSPISGHRSVSWYQQTPGQGLQFLFEYFSETQRNKGNFPGRFSGRQFSNSRSEMNVSTLELGDSALYLCASSLIDSSYEQYFGPGTRLTVT.